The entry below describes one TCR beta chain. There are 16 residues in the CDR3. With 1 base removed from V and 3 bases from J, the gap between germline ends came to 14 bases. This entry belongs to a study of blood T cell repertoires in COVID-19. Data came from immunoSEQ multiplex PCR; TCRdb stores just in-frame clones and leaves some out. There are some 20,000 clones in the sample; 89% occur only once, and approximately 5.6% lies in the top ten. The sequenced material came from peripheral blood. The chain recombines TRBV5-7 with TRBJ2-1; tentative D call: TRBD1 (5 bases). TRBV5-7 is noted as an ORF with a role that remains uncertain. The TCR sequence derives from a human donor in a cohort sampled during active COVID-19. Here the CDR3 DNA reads TGTGCCAGCAGCTTGTTCACAGGCTGGGGCTACAATGAGCAGTTCTTC. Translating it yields CASSLFTGWGYNEQFF.